These 17 T cell receptor beta chains were sequenced from one sample in a study of cytomegalovirus exposure and HLA in healthy donors (dated by TCRdb to 2016 to 2017). Library prep was done by the immunoSEQ multiplex PCR assay. For the multiplex PCR, a mixture combining 60 forward primers for TCR Vbeta segments and 13 reverse primers for TCR Jbeta segments was used. Drawn from immuneACCESS, this table holds only the in-frame rearrangements with V and J called that TCRdb kept. Clones are partly lost; checked studies trace under half to an unresolved V gene and leave the rest unexplained. This sample comprises under 200,000 clones, around four fifths of them detected only once. The ten largest clones take up 2.5% to 3.5% of the sample. The sequencing input was PBMCs. Receptors were obtained from a female donor in good health and CMV-seronegative.

This chain uses TRBV7-2 with TRBJ1-1; TRBD1 aligns across 8 bases. The CDR3 has 14 residues. Germline trimming cut 3 bases from V and 5 bases from J; bases unmatched to any gene: 5. Per germline, CDR1 SGHTA and CDR2 FQGNSA. The CDR3: CASSFGQGETEAFF. The CDR3, as DNA: TGTGCCAGCAGCTTTGGACAGGGTGAGACTGAAGCTTTCTTT.

The V gene is TRBV5-6, the J gene TRBJ2-5; D unresolved. Germline-derived CDR1 and CDR2 are SGHDT and YYEEEE. The CDR3 covers 13 residues. Deletions cut 2 bases from V and 5 bases from J, with 10 bases between. CDR3 protein: CASSFYSSETQYF. The CDR3 region has the DNA TGTGCCAGCAGCTTCTACAGTTCGGAGACCCAGTACTTC.

This clone was detected a few times. V gene TRBV2 combines with J gene TRBJ2-7, with a weak D call TRBD1 (5 bases). CDR1 and CDR2 from the germline V gene are SNHLY and FYNNEI. Between the trimmed V and J ends, which lost 6 bases and 4 bases, there was a span of 25 bases. This CDR3 is built from 17 residues. The chain's CDR3 is CASSTTLQDERLYEQYF. For the CDR3, the DNA is TGTGCCAGCAGCACCACTTTACAGGACGAACGTCTATACGAGCAGTACTTC.

The CDR3 nucleotides are TGTGCCAGCAGGACTAGCAGCGATGAGCAGTTCTTC. Amino acids: CASRTSSDEQFF. This chain connects TRBV7-2 to TRBJ2-1; 7 nucleotides align to TRBD2. Germline assignment: CDR1 SGHTA and CDR2 FQGNSA. The CDR3 totals 12 residues. J gave up 8 bases and V 6 bases, and 4 bases lay outside the gene matches.

The table lists this clone with a count of one. The chain has TRBV6-4 and TRBJ2-7; 12 bases agree with TRBD2. This CDR3 contains 15 residues. CDR1 is MRHNA and CDR2 is SNTAGT in the germline V gene. The J segment lost 0 bases and the V segment lost 3 bases, leaving 0 bases of the junction unmatched. CDR3 DNA sequence: TGTGCCAGCAGTGAGACTAGCGGGAGCTCCTACGAGCAGTACTTC. Translating it yields CASSETSGSSYEQYF.

This rearrangement joins TRBV13 to TRBJ2-7; 12 bases map to TRBD1. The CDR3 is 17 residues long. The J segment lost 5 bases and the V segment lost 5 bases, leaving 13 bases of the junction unmatched. Germline V gene data show CDR1 as PRHDT and CDR2 as FYEKMQ (reference sequence). The CDR3 region has the DNA TGTGCCAGCAGCCCGTACCAACCCGGGACAGGGGGCCACGAGCAGTACTTC. Protein: CASSPYQPGTGGHEQYF.

The genes are TRBV6-5 and TRBJ1-5; 7 nucleotides match TRBD1. Germline CDR1 and CDR2: MNHEY and SVGAGI. The ends lost 5 bases at V and 0 bases at J; junction bases unmatched: 4. This CDR3 is 15 amino acids long. The CDR3 loop is CASSRGQSSNQPQHF. CDR3 in DNA: TGTGCCAGCAGTAGGGGACAGAGTAGCAATCAGCCCCAGCATTTT.

V gene TRBV2 combines with J gene TRBJ1-2; TRBD1 matches at 7 bases. The CDR3 sequence is 15 residues long. The V and J ends lost 6 bases and 10 bases, in that order; junction bases with no gene match: 17. Germline V gene data show CDR1 as SNHLY and CDR2 as FYNNEI. Written as DNA, the CDR3 is TGTGCCAGCAGACAACGGACAGGAGTTCAAGTAGACTACACCTTC. The encoded protein is CASRQRTGVQVDYTF.

For the CDR3, the DNA is TGCGCCAGCAGCTTGTGGCTAGGTCACTCCTACGAGCAGTACTTC. Translated, it gives CASSLWLGHSYEQYF. J is TRBJ2-7 and V is TRBV5-1, with D hard to call. Germline V gene lookup returns CDR1 SGHRS and CDR2 YFSETQ. V lost 1 base to trimming and J lost 0 bases, with 11 bases between them. CDR3 length: 15 amino acids.

The J gene is TRBJ1-2, the V gene TRBV4-3, with D tentatively TRBD1 (5 bases). V lost 1 base and J lost 3, with 12 bases in between. This CDR3 comprises 15 residues. Germline values: CDR1 LGHNA, CDR2 YSLEER. The CDR3 nucleotides are TGCGCCAGCAGCCAAGTGGCAGGGCAGGACTATGGCTACACCTTC. It codes for CASSQVAGQDYGYTF.

The gene calls are TRBV28 and TRBJ1-1; no clear D gene. The CDR3 has 11 residues. Germline V gene lookup returns CDR1 MDHEN and CDR2 SYDVKM. V was clipped by 5 bases and J by 9 bases, with 10 bases between them. The chain's CDR3 is CASSGPEKAFF. The CDR3 region has the DNA TGTGCCAGCAGTGGCCCCGAAAAAGCTTTCTTT.

This chain connects TRBV19 to TRBJ2-4; 8 bases align to TRBD2. The CDR3 totals 19 residues. V dropped 5 bases and J dropped 3; count of bases not matched to a gene: 18. Germline CDR1 is LNHDA and CDR2 is SQIVND (reference sequence). The CDR3 DNA reads as TGTGCCAGTAGTTATTGGGGATCAACAACTAGCGGAGACAAAAACATTCAGTACTTC. Protein: CASSYWGSTTSGDKNIQYF.

This clone has only a few counts. This chain connects TRBV21-1 to TRBJ2-7; the DNA was not used to check the table's D call, TRBD1. TRBV21-1 represents a pseudogene. This CDR3 spans 16 amino acids. In nucleotides, the CDR3 is TGTGCCAGCAGCAAACGAAGGGGGATGGGGAACTACGAGCAGTACTTC. This translates into CASSKRRGMGNYEQYF.

The chain employs TRBV4-1 and TRBJ2-7, with 8 bases lining up with TRBD2. This CDR3 region has 16 residues. V gave up 4 bases and J gave up 5 bases; unmatched junction bases: 13. Germline lookup yields CDR1 MGHRA and CDR2 YSYEKL. The DNA of the CDR3 is TGCGCCAGCAGCCCCTTGATCGGCGGGAGGTGGAACGAGCAGTACTTC. Translating gives CASSPLIGGRWNEQYF.

V and J are TRBV7-3 and TRBJ2-7; 8 bases are a match to TRBD2. The CDR3 length is 13 residues. V shed 5 bases and J 4 bases; nucleotides not matched to a gene: 4. Germline V lookup: CDR1 SGHTA, CDR2 FQGTGA. Written as DNA, the CDR3 is TGTGCCAGCAGCCCAAGCGGGAGATACGAGCAGTACTTC. Translating it yields CASSPSGRYEQYF.

About this clone itself: The junction and the germline gene differ at one end; a read error may be behind it. The V call is TRBV7-7, the J call TRBJ2-1, with 11 bases aligning to TRBD2. The CDR3 totals 15 residues. The germline CDR1 and CDR2 sequences are SSHAT and FNYEAQ (reference sequence). The CDR3 sequence: CASSIGLAGPNEQFF. The CDR3 DNA sequence: TGTGCTAGCAGCATCGGACTAGCGGGCCCCAATGAGCAGTTCTTC.

The chain links TRBV7-9 to TRBJ2-3; TRBD1 aligns across 7 bases. The germline V gene encodes CDR1 SEHNR and CDR2 FQNEAQ (reference sequence). Unmatched junction bases numbered 9, after V lost 5 bases and J lost 1 base. This CDR3 comprises 16 residues. The CDR3 DNA is TGTGCCAGCAGCCGAAATCCGACAGGGCGCACAGATACGCAGTATTTT. This codes for CASSRNPTGRTDTQYF.